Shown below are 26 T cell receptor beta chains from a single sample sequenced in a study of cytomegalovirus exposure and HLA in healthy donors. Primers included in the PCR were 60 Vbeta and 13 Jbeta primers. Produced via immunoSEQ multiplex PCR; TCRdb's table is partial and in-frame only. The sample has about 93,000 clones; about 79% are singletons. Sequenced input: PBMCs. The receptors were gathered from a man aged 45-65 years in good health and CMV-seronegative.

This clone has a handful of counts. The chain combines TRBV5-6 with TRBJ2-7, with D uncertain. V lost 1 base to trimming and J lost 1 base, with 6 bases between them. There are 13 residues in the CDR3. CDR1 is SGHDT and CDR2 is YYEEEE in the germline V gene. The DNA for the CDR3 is TGTGCCAGCAGCTTGCCCCATTCCTACGAGCAGTACTTC. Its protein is CASSLPHSYEQYF. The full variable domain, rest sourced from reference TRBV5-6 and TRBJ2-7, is DAGVTQSPTHLIKTRGQQVTLRCSPKSGHDTVSWYQQALGQGPQFIFQYYEEEERQRGNFPDRFSGHQFPNYSSELNVNALLLGDSALYLCASSLPHSYEQYFGPGTRLTVT.

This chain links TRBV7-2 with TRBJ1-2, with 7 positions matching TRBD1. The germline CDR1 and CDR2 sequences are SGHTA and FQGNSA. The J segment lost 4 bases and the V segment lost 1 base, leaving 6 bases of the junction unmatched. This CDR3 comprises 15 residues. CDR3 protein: CASSLDWTGVYGYTF. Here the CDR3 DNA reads TGTGCCAGCAGCTTAGATTGGACAGGCGTCTATGGCTACACCTTC.

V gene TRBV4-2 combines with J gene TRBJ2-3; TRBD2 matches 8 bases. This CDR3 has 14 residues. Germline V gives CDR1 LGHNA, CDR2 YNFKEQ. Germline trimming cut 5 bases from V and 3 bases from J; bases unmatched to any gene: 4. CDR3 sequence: CASSGREGTDTQYF. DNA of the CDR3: TGTGCCAGCAGCGGCCGGGAGGGAACAGATACGCAGTATTTT.

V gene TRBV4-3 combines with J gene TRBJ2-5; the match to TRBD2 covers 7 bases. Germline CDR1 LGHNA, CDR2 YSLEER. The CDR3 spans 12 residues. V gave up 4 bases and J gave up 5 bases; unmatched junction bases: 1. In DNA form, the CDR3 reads TGCGCCAGCAGCCCCGGGGGGGAGACCCAGTACTTC. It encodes CASSPGGETQYF.

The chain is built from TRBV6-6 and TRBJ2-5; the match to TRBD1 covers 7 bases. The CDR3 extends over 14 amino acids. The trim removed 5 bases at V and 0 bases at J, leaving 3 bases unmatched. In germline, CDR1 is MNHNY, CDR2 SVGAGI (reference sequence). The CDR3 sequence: CASSPGQNQETQYF. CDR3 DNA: TGTGCCAGCAGTCCGGGACAGAACCAAGAGACCCAGTACTTC.

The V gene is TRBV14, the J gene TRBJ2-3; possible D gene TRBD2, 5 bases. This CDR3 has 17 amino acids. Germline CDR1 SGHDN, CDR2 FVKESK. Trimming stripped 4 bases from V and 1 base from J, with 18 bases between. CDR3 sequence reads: CASSPLLAVRGTDTQYF. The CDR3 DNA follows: TGTGCCAGCAGCCCCCTCTTGGCGGTGCGGGGCACAGATACGCAGTATTTT.

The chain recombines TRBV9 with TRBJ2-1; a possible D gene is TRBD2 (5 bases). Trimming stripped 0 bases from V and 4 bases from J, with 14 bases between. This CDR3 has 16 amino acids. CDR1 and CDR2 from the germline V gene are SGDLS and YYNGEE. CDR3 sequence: CASSVDATTGYNEQFF. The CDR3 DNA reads TGTGCCAGCAGCGTAGACGCAACAACGGGGTACAATGAGCAGTTCTTC.

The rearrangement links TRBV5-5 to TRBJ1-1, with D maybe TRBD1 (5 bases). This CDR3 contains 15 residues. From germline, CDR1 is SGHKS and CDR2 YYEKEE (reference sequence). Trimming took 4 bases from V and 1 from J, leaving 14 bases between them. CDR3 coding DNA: TGTGCCAGCAGCAGTATCCCTGGGGCGAACACTGAAGCTTTCTTT. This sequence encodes CASSSIPGANTEAFF.

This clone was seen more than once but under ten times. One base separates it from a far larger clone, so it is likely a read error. CDR3 DNA sequence: TGTGCCAGCAGCCAAGAGAGGTGGTACTACGAGCAGTACTTC. Its translation: CASSQERWYYEQYF. The rearrangement uses TRBV11-2 and TRBJ2-7; D is unclear. This CDR3 contains 14 residues. V gave up 5 bases and J gave up 3 bases, with 14 bases separating them. Germline V lookup: CDR1 SGHAT, CDR2 FQNNGV.

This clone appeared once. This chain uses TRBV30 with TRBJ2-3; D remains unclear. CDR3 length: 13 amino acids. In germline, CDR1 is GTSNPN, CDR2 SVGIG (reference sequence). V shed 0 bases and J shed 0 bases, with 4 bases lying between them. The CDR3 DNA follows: TGTGCCTGGAGTGTCGTGAGCACAGATACGCAGTATTTT. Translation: CAWSVVSTDTQYF.

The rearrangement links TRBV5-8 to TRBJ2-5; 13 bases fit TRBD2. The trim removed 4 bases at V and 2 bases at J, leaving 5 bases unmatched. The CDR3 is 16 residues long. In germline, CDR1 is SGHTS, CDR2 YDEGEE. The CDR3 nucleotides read TGTGCCAGCAGCGCCGGGACTAGCGGGATTCAAGAGACCCAGTACTTC. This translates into CASSAGTSGIQETQYF.

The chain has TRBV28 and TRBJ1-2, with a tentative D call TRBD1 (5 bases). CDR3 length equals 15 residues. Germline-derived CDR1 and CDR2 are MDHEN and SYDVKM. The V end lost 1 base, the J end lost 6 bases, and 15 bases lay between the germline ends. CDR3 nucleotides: TGTGCCAGCAGTTTATCCCCCGGGGGGGAGGATGGCTACACCTTC. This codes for CASSLSPGGEDGYTF.

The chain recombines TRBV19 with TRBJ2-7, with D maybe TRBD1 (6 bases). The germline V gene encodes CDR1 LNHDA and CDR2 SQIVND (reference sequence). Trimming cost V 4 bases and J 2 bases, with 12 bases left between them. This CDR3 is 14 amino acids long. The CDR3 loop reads CASSTPGTPYEQYF. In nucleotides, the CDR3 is TGTGCCAGTAGTACCCCCGGGACACCCTACGAGCAGTACTTC.

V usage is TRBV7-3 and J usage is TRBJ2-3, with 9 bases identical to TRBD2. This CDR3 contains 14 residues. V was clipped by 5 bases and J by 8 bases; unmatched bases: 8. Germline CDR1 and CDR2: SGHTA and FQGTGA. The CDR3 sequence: CASSPQTSGTTQYF. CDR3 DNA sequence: TGTGCCAGCAGCCCACAGACTAGCGGAACTACGCAGTATTTT.

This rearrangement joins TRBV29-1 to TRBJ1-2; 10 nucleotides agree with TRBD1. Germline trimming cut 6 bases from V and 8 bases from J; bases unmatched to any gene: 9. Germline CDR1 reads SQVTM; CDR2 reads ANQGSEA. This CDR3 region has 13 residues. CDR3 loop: CSVAAGQGSGYTF. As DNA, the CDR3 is TGCAGCGTGGCCGCGGGACAGGGGAGCGGCTACACCTTC.

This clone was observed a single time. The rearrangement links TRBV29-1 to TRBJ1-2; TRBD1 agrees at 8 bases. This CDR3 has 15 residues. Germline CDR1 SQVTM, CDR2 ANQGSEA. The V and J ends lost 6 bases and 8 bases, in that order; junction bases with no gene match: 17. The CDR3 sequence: CSVSSDLQGARGYTF. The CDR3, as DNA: TGCAGCGTCTCCTCCGACCTCCAGGGGGCTCGAGGCTACACCTTC.

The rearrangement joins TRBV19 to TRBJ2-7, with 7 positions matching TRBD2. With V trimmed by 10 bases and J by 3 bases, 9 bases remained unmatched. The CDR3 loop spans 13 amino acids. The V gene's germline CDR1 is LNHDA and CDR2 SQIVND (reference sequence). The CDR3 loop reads CATQLAGGYEQYF. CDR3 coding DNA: TGTGCCACCCAGTTAGCGGGCGGCTACGAGCAGTACTTC.

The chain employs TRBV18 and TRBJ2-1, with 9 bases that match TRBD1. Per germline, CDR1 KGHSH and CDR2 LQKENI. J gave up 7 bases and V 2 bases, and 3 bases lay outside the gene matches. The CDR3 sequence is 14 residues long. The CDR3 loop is CASSPWDRVNEQFF. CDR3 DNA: TGTGCCAGCTCACCATGGGACAGGGTAAATGAGCAGTTCTTC.

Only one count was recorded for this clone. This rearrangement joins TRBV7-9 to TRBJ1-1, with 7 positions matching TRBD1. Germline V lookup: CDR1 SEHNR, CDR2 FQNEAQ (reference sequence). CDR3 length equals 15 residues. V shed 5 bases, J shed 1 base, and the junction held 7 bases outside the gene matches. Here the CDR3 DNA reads TGTGCCAGCAGCCCCCTAACAGGGGAGAACACTGAAGCTTTCTTT. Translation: CASSPLTGENTEAFF.

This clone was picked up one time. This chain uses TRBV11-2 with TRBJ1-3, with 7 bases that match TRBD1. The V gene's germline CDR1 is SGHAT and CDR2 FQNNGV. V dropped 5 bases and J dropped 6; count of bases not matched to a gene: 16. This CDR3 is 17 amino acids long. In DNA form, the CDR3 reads TGTGCCAGCAGCGGACTTGTGACAGGGCTTACTCTAAACACCATATATTTT. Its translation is CASSGLVTGLTLNTIYF. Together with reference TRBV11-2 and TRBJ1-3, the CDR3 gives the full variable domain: EAGVAQSPRYKIIEKRQSVAFWCNPISGHATLYWYQQILGQGPKLLIQFQNNGVVDDSQLPKDRFSAERLKGVDSTLKIQPAKLEDSAVYLCASSGLVTGLTLNTIYFGEGSWLTVV.

The CDR3 DNA reads TGTGCCAGCAGCTTAGCGATAACTAGCACAGATACGCAGTATTTT. It is translated as CASSLAITSTDTQYF. J is TRBJ2-3 and V is TRBV5-4, with D unresolved. Germline CDR1 is SGHNT and CDR2 is YYREEE (reference sequence). V was clipped by 2 bases and J by 0 bases, with 10 bases between them. CDR3 length: 15 amino acids.

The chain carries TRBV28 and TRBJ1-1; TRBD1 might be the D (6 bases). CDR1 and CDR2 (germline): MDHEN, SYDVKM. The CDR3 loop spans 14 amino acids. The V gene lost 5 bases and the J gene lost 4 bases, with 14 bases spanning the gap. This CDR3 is CASSPPGRGTEAFF. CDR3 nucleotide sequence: TGTGCCAGCAGTCCTCCCGGCAGGGGCACTGAAGCTTTCTTT.

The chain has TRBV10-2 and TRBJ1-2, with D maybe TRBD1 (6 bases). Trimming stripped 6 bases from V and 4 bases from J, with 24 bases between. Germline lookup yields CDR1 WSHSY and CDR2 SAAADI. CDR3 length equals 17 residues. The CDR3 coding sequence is TGCGCCAGCAGATCTAGGGGGGAGGGGGGCACCGGCTATGGCTACACCTTC. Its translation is CASRSRGEGGTGYGYTF.

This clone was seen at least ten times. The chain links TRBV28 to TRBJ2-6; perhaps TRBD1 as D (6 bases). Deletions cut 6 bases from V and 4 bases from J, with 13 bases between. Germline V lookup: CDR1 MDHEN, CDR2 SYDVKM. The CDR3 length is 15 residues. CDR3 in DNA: TGTGCCAGCAGCTACACAGGGAACGGGGCCAACGTCCTGACTTTC. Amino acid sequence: CASSYTGNGANVLTF.

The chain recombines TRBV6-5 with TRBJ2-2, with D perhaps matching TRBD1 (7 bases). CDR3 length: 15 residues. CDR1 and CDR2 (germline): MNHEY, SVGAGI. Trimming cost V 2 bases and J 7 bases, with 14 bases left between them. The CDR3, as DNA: TGTGCCAGCAGTTACAGGGCAGGGGGGAACGGGGAGCTGTTTTTT. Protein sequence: CASSYRAGGNGELFF.

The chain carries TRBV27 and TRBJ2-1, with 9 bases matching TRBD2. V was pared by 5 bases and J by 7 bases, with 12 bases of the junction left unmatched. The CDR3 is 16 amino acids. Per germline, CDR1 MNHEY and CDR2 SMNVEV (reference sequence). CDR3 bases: TGTGCCAGCAGTCCCTCGGGCGGGAGGGCCATTAATGAGCAGTTCTTC. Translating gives CASSPSGGRAINEQFF.